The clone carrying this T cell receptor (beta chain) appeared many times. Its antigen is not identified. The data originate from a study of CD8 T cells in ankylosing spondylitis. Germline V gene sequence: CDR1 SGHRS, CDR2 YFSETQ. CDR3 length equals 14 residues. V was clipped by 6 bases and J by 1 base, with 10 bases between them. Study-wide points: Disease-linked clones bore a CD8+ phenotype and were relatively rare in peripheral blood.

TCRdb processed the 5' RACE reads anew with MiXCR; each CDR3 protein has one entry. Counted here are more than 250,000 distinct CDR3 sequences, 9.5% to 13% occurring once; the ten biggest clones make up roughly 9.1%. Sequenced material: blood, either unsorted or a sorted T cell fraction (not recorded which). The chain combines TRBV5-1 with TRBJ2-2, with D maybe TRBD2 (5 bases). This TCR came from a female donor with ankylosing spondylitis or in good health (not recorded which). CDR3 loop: CASNLEGNTGELFF. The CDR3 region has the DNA TGCGCCAGCAACCTCGAGGGGAACACCGGGGAGCTGTTTTTT.